Listed below are T cell receptor beta chains from one sample, sequenced in a study of post-analysis software for immune sequencing data. TCRdb re-derived calls from the PCR reads in MiXCR, one entry per CDR3 protein. The table has over 700,000 distinct CDR3 sequences, 25% to 30% seen once. Sequencing was done on a sample of blood. These receptors were taken from a girl aged 5-17 years with multiple sclerosis. Both conserved end residues are part of each CDR3. The order of the fields is V gene, J gene, clone size, D gene, CDR3 DNA, CDR3 protein. D genes are given only for firm matches. Clone size is shown for a subset of rows, as once, few, many or a class of expanded clone.

>TRBV7-2|TRBJ2-5|NA|NA
TGTGCCAGCAGCTTAGGAAGCGGGCGGACCCAAGAGACCCAGTACTTC
CASSLGSGRTQETQYF
>TRBV28|TRBJ2-3|few|TRBD2
TGTGCCAGCACCAGGGGACTAGCGGGACATGCAGATACGCAGTATTTT
CASTRGLAGHADTQYF
>TRBV7-9|TRBJ2-3|NA|TRBD1
TGTGCCAGCAGCATCTCCGGGACAGGTCCCGCAGATACGCAGTATTTT
CASSISGTGPADTQYF
>TRBV5-1|TRBJ1-2|NA|NA
TGCGCCAGCAGCTCCCACCGGACAGATGGCTACACCTTC
CASSSHRTDGYTF
>TRBV20-1|TRBJ2-7|NA|TRBD1
TGCAGTGCTAGGGCGGTGCAGGGGGCATGGTACGAGCAGTACTTC
CSARAVQGAWYEQYF
>TRBV28|TRBJ2-7|few|TRBD2
TGTGCCAGCAGGACCCCTAGCGGGAGGGCCTCCTACGAGCAGTACTTC
CASRTPSGRASYEQYF
>TRBV2|TRBJ2-1|NA|NA
TGTGCCAGCAGTGATCGGGGGAGCTACAATGAGCAGTTCTTC
CASSDRGSYNEQFF
>TRBV3-1|TRBJ2-7|few|NA
TGTGCCAGCAGCCAAGACGGGACTCCTAGTTACGAGCAGTACTTC
CASSQDGTPSYEQYF
>TRBV10-3|TRBJ2-2|few|TRBD1
TGTGCCACCGAACAGGGGGATCCCGGGGAGCTGTTTTTT
CATEQGDPGELFF
>TRBV7-2|TRBJ1-2|NA|NA
TGTGCCAGCAACTTACGCGGGACTGATTATGGCTACACCTTC
CASNLRGTDYGYTF